The entry that follows covers one T cell receptor beta chain sequence. The sample is drawn from a study of cytomegalovirus exposure and HLA in healthy donors. Turning to the study itself: Drawn from HLA-typed donors, 83 million or so unique TCRs were held in an early data release.

It was with 60 Vbeta and 13 Jbeta primers that the PCR ran. Produced via immunoSEQ multiplex PCR; TCRdb's table is partial and in-frame only. Counted here are some 150,000 clones, just over 75% occurring once; the ten biggest clones make up about 2.1%. The germline V gene has CDR1 MNHEY and CDR2 SMNVEV (reference sequence). Trimming cost V 3 bases and J 4 bases; bases outside gene matches: 8. The CDR3 runs to 15 residues. The clonotype comes from a woman aged 25 to 45 in good health and CMV-seropositive. Sequencing was performed on PBMCs. The chain links TRBV27 to TRBJ1-2, with 7 bases identical to TRBD1. CDR3 sequence (DNA): TGTGCCAGCAGTTTGGGTTCAGGGGGACTCTATGGCTACACCTTC. It specifies CASSLGSGGLYGYTF.